Presented here are 15 T cell receptor beta chains from one specimen sequenced in a study of blood T cell repertoires in COVID-19. The table came from immunoSEQ multiplex PCR; TCRdb's copy has only in-frame clones and leaves some out. Here the sample spans 200,000 to 250,000 clones, roughly 80% being singletons. Sequencing was done on a sample of peripheral blood. These receptors all come from a woman aged 18-29 years with acute or convalescent COVID-19.

The chain combines TRBV29-1 with TRBJ2-3; 9 positions agree with TRBD2. CDR3 length equals 16 residues. The germline gives CDR1 SQVTM, CDR2 ANQGSEA. V dropped 0 bases and J dropped 0; count of bases not matched to a gene: 4. DNA of the CDR3: TGCAGCGTTGAAGATCGGCTAGCGGGGAGCACAGATACGCAGTATTTT. Protein sequence: CSVEDRLAGSTDTQYF.

This clone appeared a few times. The J gene is TRBJ1-2, the V gene TRBV7-2; TRBD1 might be the D (5 bases). Per germline, CDR1 SGHTA and CDR2 FQGNSA. The CDR3 is 14 residues long. V was shortened by 5 bases and J by 7 bases, with 17 bases between the two germline ends. The CDR3 loop reads CASSTDSVIGGYTF. The CDR3 nucleotides read TGTGCCAGCAGCACCGACAGCGTCATCGGTGGCTACACCTTC. The variable domain in full, with the rest retrieved from reference TRBV7-2 and TRBJ1-2, is GAGVSQSPSNKVTEKGKDVELRCDPISGHTALYWYRQSLGQGLEFLIYFQGNSAPDKSGLPSDRFSAERTGGSVSTLTIQRTQQEDSAVYLCASSTDSVIGGYTFGSGTRLTVV.

This chain connects TRBV5-1 to TRBJ2-5; 8 positions agree with TRBD2. After removal of 5 bases from V and 0 bases from J, the junction contained 6 bases not matched to a gene. The CDR3 runs 15 residues. Germline CDR1 is SGHRS and CDR2 is YFSETQ. The CDR3, as DNA: TGCGCCAGCAGGAATAGCGGGATGTACCAAGAGACCCAGTACTTC. This sequence encodes CASRNSGMYQETQYF.

This chain connects TRBV11-2 to TRBJ2-2; a weak D match, TRBD2 (5 bases). Deletions cut 8 bases from V and 6 bases from J, with 16 bases between. The CDR3 runs 14 residues. The germline V gene encodes CDR1 SGHAT and CDR2 FQNNGV. CDR3 residues: CASRWTWSAGELFF. The DNA of the CDR3 is TGTGCCAGCCGTTGGACTTGGAGCGCCGGGGAGCTGTTTTTT.

The V call is TRBV7-2, the J call TRBJ2-7; 9 bases line up with TRBD1. This CDR3 is 16 amino acids long. Germline-derived CDR1 and CDR2 are SGHTA and FQGNSA. V dropped 1 base and J dropped 8; count of bases not matched to a gene: 12. In nucleotides, the CDR3 is TGTGCCAGCAGCTTAGTGATGGGACAGGGACTTCATAAGCAGTACTTC. Translation: CASSLVMGQGLHKQYF.

This chain connects TRBV7-2 to TRBJ1-4, with 8 bases lining up with TRBD1. V shed 5 bases and J 8 bases; nucleotides not matched to a gene: 7. The CDR3 runs 14 residues. Germline V CDR1 and CDR2: SGHTA, FQGNSA. The CDR3 region has the DNA TGTGCCAGCAGCCCAGACAGGGGCGAGGAAAAACTGTTTTTT. Translated: CASSPDRGEEKLFF.

This chain connects TRBV25-1 to TRBJ1-5; TRBD1 matches at 8 bases. From germline, CDR1 is MGHDK and CDR2 SYGVNS. V dropped 2 bases and J dropped 7; count of bases not matched to a gene: 4. This CDR3 is 14 amino acids long. CDR3 sequence: CASSEGTGKQPQHF. In DNA, the CDR3 is TGTGCCAGCAGTGAAGGGACAGGTAAACAGCCCCAGCATTTT.

The chain joins TRBV6-5 to TRBJ2-1; D may be TRBD1 (6 bases). The germline V and J ends were trimmed by 8 bases and 8 bases, with 16 bases remaining between them. CDR1 is MNHEY, CDR2 SVGAGI, per germline. The CDR3 spans 13 residues. CDR3 residues: CASQKTGGHEQFF. CDR3 nucleotide sequence: TGTGCCAGCCAAAAGACAGGTGGTCATGAGCAGTTCTTC.

The chain has TRBV6-5 and TRBJ1-3; tentative D call: TRBD1 (5 bases). The CDR3 sequence is 14 residues long. V shed 5 bases and J shed 4 bases, with 12 bases lying between them. Germline V lookup: CDR1 MNHEY, CDR2 SVGAGI. This CDR3 is CASSQGLEGNTIYF. CDR3 nucleotide sequence: TGTGCCAGCAGTCAGGGATTGGAAGGAAACACCATATATTTT.

This clone came up once. The chain carries TRBV18 and TRBJ1-2; no clear D gene. The CDR3 totals 14 residues. In germline, CDR1 is KGHSH, CDR2 LQKENI. V shed 6 bases and J shed 4 bases, with 15 bases lying between them. The CDR3 sequence: CASSQTGYGYGYTF. DNA for the CDR3: TGTGCCAGCTCGCAGACTGGGTACGGCTATGGCTACACCTTC.

The genes are TRBV28 and TRBJ1-5, with 11 positions matching TRBD1. The CDR3 covers 17 residues. Germline CDR1 MDHEN, CDR2 SYDVKM. The junction had 8 bases not matched to a gene; V was cut back by 5 bases and J by 2 bases. This CDR3 is CASSEPGQGGRNQPQHF. CDR3 bases: TGTGCCAGCAGTGAACCGGGACAGGGGGGACGCAATCAGCCCCAGCATTTT.

This clone was observed a handful of times. J is TRBJ1-5 and V is TRBV6-5, with D perhaps TRBD1 (6 bases). V lost 6 bases and J lost 5, with 11 bases in between. CDR1 and CDR2 (germline): MNHEY, SVGAGI. The CDR3 has 13 amino acids. CDR3 sequence reads: CASRDSADQPQHF. In nucleotides, the CDR3 is TGTGCCAGCAGGGACAGCGCCGATCAGCCCCAGCATTTT.

The chain has TRBV27 and TRBJ2-5; 7 bases line up with TRBD1. The length of the CDR3 is 14 residues. Germline V gene data show CDR1 as MNHEY and CDR2 as SMNVEV (reference sequence). Trimming at V came to 6 bases and at J to 4 bases, leaving 8 bases not matched to a gene. CDR3: CASSDDRVGETQYF. CDR3 nucleotide sequence: TGTGCCAGCAGCGACGACAGGGTCGGAGAGACCCAGTACTTC.

The chain couples TRBV7-3 to TRBJ1-4; possible D gene TRBD1, 5 bases. Germline CDR1 is SGHTA and CDR2 is FQGTGA. The CDR3 extends over 16 amino acids. Trimming pared 4 bases from V and 10 bases from J, leaving 22 bases between. Here the CDR3 reads CASSSTDLWGFGKLFF. CDR3 coding DNA: TGTGCCAGCAGCTCGACGGACCTTTGGGGCTTCGGAAAACTGTTTTTT.

V is TRBV6-2 or TRBV6-3 and J is TRBJ2-7; perhaps TRBD2 as D (6 bases). The CDR3 is made up of 14 amino acids. V lost 2 bases and J lost 0, with 8 bases in between. CDR1 is MNHEY and CDR2 is SVGEGT in the germline V gene. The CDR3 DNA is TGTGCCAGCAGTTACGGAGGGGCCTCCTACGAGCAGTACTTC. This translates into CASSYGGASYEQYF.